This record concerns one TCR beta chain sequence. The antigen it recognizes is unknown. No base-level quality is on record; no much larger clone is a single base apart. The collaborating institutions used their own protocols to collect whole blood in K2EDTA tubes. For TCRbeta analysis, collaborator samples were shipped as frozen whole blood, as isolated PBMCs, or as DNA extracted from either sample type. TCRbeta CDR3 regions were amplified from genomic DNA using the immunoSEQ Assay, a bias-controlled multiplex PCR. From the authors' description of their analysis: Within the assay, amplification of reference gene primers was used to estimate how many nucleated cells each sample contained. To quantify the absolute abundance of each unique TCRbeta CDR3 rearrangement, sequence reads were collapsed and filtered. For each sample, productive Simpson clonality was calculated by taking the square root of Simpson's diversity index across productive rearrangements. In TCRdb, the immuneACCESS table is reduced to in-frame sequences with V and J assigned. These tables do not hold every clone; where another copy was compared, an unresolved V gene accounts for under half, and the others remain unexplained. V and J calls and clone size come straight from that table; D and trimming were deduced from the DNA. The sample has about 210,000 clones on record, around 80% of them singletons. The top ten clones comprise over 9.5% of the sample.

The data are from a study of blood T cell repertoires in COVID-19 (dated by TCRdb to 2020 to 2022). In terms of the full investigation: Samples covering the acute and convalescent phases of COVID-19 were provided by collaborators in the United States, Italy and Spain. The material from the prospective study consisted of cDNA or gDNA derived from T cells, B-cell-depleted T cells, or PBMCs. The dataset comprised deeply sampled blood TCRbeta repertoires from subjects exposed to, actively infected with, or recovered from COVID-19. The repertoires were made available in a free public database intended to serve as a resource for research on the immune response to SARS-CoV-2. The samples were drawn from the first 160 participants of the ongoing ImmuneRACE study and from 1,254 subjects provided by 6 global collaborators. The sample metadata nearly always contained a de-identified subject ID, COVID-19 status, age in years and sex. Where available, HLA class I and class II types were taken from metadata supplied by the sample provider and were not determined by assay-based typing. What the authors observed across the whole study: The amount of clinical and demographic metadata varied by source and participant and was provided uncurated.

V drops 5 bases and J drops 8 bases, leaving 16 bases in between. The CDR3 contains 14 residues, cysteine and phenylalanine counted. The only DNA kept is the CDR3, 42 bases in frame from the first base. The germline V gene encodes CDR1 MNHNY and CDR2 SVGAGI (reference sequence). Sequences were obtained from peripheral blood. This chain is built from TRBV6-6 and TRBJ2-1; a tentative D call is TRBD2 (6 bases match). The origin of this receptor is a woman aged 40 to 49 with acute or convalescent COVID-19. The CDR3: CASSPGPGSHEQFF. The bases are TGTGCCAGCAGTCCCGGACCCGGGAGCCATGAGCAGTTCTTC.